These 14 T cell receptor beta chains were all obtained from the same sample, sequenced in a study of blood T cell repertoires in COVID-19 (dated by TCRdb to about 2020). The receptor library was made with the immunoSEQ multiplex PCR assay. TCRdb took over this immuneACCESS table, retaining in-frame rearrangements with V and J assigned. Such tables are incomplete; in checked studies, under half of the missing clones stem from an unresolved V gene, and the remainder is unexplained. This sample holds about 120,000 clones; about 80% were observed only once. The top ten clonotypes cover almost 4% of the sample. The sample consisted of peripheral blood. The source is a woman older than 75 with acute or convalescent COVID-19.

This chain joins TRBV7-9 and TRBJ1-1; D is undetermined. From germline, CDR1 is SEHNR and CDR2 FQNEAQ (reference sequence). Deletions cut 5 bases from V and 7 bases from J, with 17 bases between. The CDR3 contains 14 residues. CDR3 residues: CASSQQAGFGEAFF. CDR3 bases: TGTGCCAGCAGCCAGCAGGCGGGGTTTGGTGAAGCTTTCTTT.

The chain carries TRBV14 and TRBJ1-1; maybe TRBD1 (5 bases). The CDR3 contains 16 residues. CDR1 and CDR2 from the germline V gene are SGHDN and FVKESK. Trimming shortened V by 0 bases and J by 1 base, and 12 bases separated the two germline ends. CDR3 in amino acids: CASSQDLGGRNTEAFF. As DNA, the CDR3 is TGTGCCAGCAGCCAAGATCTGGGGGGACGGAACACTGAAGCTTTCTTT.

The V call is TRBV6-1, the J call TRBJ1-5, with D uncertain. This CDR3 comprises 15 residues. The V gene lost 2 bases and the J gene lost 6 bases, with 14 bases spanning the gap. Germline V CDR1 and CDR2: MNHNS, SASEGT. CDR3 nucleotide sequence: TGTGCCAGCAGTGAAAGTCAGGCGCTGGGTCAGCCCCAGCATTTT. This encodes CASSESQALGQPQHF.

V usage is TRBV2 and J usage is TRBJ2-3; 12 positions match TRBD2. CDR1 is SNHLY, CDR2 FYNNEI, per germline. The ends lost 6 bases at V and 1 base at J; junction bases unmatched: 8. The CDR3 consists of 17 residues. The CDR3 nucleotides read TGTGCCAGCAGCTCGGGACTAGCGGGCTCTCGCACAGATACGCAGTATTTT. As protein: CASSSGLAGSRTDTQYF. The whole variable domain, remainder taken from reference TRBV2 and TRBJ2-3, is EPEVTQTPSHQVTQMGQEVILRCVPISNHLYFYWYRQILGQKVEFLVSFYNNEISEKSEIFDDQFSVERPDGSNFTLKIRSTKLEDSAMYFCASSSGLAGSRTDTQYFGPGTRLTVL.

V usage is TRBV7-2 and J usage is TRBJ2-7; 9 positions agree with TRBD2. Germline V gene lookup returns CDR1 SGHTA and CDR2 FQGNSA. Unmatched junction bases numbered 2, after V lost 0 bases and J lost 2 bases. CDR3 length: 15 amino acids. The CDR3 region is CASSLAGGGAYEQYF. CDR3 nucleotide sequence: TGTGCCAGCAGCTTAGCGGGCGGGGGGGCCTACGAGCAGTACTTC.

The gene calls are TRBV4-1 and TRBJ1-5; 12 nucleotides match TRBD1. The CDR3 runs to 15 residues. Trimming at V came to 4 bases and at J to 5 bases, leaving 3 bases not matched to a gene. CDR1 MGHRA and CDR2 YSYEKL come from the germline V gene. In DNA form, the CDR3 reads TGCGCCAGCAGCCGGGGACAGGGGGCTGATCAGCCCCAGCATTTT. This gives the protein CASSRGQGADQPQHF.

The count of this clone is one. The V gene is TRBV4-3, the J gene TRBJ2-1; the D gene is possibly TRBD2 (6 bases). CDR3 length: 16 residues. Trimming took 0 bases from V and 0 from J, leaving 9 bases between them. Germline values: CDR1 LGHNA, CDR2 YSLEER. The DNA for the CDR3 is TGCGCCAGCAGCCAAGATCGGGGGAGCTCCTACAATGAGCAGTTCTTC. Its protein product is CASSQDRGSSYNEQFF.

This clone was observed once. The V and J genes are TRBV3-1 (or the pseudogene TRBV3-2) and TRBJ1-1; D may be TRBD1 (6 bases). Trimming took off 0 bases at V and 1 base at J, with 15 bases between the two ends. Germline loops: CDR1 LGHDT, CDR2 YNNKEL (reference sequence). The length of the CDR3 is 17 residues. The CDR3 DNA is TGTGCCAGCAGCCAAGAGTCGGGCAGGGGTTGGAACACTGAAGCTTTCTTT. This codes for CASSQESGRGWNTEAFF.

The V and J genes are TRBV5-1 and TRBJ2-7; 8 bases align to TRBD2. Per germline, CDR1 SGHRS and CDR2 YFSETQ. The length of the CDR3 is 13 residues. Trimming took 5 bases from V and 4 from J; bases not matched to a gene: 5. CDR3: CASRVTSGYEQYF. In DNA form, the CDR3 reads TGCGCCAGCAGGGTTACTAGCGGTTACGAGCAGTACTTC.

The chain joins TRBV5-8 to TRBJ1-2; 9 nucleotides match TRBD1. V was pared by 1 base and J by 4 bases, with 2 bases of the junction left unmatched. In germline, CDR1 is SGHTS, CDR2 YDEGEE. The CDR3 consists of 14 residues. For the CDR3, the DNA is TGTGCCAGCAGCTTGACAGGGGGCGGCTATGGCTACACCTTC. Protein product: CASSLTGGGYGYTF.

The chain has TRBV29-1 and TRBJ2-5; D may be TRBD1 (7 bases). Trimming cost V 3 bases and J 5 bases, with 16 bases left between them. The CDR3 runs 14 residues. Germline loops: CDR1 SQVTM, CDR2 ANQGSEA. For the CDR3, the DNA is TGCAGCGTTGAGAGACAGGGTGGAGGGGAGACCCAGTACTTC. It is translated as CSVERQGGGETQYF.

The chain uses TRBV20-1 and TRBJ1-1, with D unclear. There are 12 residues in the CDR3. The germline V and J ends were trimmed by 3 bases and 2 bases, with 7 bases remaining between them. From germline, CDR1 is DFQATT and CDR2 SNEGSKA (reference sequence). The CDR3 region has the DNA TGCAGTGCTAGTCGGGGAAACACTGAAGCTTTCTTT. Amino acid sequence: CSASRGNTEAFF.

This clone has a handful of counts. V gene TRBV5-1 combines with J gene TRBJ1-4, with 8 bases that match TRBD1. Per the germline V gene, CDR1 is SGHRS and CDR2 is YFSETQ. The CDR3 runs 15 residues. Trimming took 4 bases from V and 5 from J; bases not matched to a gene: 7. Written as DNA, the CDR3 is TGCGCCAGCAGCACCCAGGGGGCCCCAAATGAAAAACTGTTTTTT. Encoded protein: CASSTQGAPNEKLFF.

This CDR3 is CASSERGLGNTIYF. The CDR3 nucleotides read TGTGCCAGCAGTGAAAGGGGCTTGGGAAACACCATATATTTT. The chain couples TRBV2 to TRBJ1-3, with D possibly being TRBD1 (5 bases). Trimming cost V 2 bases and J 4 bases, with 9 bases left between them. The CDR3 has 14 residues. From germline, CDR1 is SNHLY and CDR2 FYNNEI. Full variable domain (missing parts from reference TRBV2 and TRBJ1-3): EPEVTQTPSHQVTQMGQEVILRCVPISNHLYFYWYRQILGQKVEFLVSFYNNEISEKSEIFDDQFSVERPDGSNFTLKIRSTKLEDSAMYFCASSERGLGNTIYFGEGSWLTVV.